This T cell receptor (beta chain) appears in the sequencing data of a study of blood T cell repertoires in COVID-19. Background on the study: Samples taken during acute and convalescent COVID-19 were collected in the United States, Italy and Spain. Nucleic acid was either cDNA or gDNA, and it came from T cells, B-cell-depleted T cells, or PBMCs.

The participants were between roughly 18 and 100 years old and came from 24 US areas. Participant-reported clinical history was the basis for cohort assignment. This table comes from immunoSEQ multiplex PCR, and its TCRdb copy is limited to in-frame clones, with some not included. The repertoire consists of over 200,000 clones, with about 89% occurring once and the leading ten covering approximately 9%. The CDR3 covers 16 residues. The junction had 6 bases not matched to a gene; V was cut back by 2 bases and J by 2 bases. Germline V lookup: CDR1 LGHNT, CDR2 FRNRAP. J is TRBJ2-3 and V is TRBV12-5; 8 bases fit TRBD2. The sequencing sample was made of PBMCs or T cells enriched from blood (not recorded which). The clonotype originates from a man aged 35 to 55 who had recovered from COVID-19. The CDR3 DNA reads TGTGCTAGTGGTTTGCTTAGCGGGATAAACACAGATACGCAGTATTTT. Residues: CASGLLSGINTDTQYF.